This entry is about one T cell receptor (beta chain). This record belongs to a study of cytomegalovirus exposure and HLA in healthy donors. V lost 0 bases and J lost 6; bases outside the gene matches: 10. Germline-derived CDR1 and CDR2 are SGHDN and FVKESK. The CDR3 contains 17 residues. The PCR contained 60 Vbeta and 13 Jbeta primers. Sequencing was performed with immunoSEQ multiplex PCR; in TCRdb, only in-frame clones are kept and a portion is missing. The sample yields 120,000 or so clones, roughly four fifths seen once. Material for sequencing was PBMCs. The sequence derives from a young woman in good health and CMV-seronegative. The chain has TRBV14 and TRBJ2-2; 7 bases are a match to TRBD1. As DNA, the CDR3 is TGTGCCAGCAGCCAAGAGGTCGTGAAGGGGGCCGCCGGGGAGCTGTTTTTT. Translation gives CASSQEVVKGAAGELFF.